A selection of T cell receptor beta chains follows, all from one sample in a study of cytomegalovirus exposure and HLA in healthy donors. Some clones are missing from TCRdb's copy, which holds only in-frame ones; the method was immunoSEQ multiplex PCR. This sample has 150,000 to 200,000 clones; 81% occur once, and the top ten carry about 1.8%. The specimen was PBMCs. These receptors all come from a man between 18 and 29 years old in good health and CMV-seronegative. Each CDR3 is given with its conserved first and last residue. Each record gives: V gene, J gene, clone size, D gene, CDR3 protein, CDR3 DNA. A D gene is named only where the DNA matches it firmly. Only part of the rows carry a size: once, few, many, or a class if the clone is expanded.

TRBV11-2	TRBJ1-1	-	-	CASSEGGEIENTEAFF	TGTGCCAGCAGCGAGGGGGGGGAAATAGAGAACACTGAAGCTTTCTTT
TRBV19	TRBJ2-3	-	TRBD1	CASRDRAHMDTQYF	TGTGCCAGTAGAGACAGGGCACACATGGATACGCAGTATTTT
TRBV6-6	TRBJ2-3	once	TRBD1	CASSGQGFADTQYF	TGTGCCAGCAGTGGACAGGGTTTCGCAGATACGCAGTATTTT
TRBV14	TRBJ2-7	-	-	CASSQGRLGYEQYF	TGTGCCAGCAGCCAAGGCAGGCTTGGCTACGAGCAGTACTTC
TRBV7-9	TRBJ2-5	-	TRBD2	CASSSPRTSSETQYF	TGTGCCAGCAGCTCTCCTCGGACTAGCAGCGAGACCCAGTACTTC
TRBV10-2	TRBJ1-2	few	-	CASRGRANYGYTF	TGCGCCAGCAGAGGTCGGGCTAACTATGGCTACACCTTC
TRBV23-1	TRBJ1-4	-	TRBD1	CASSQPDRASMQQTNEKLFF	TGCGCCAGCAGTCAACCGGACAGGGCGAGTATGCAGCAAACTAATGAAAAACTGTTTTTT
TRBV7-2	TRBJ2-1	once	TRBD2	CASSPVSSGGAGEQFF	TGTGCCAGCAGCCCGGTATCTAGCGGGGGGGCCGGTGAGCAGTTCTTC
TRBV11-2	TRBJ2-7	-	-	CASALGSYEQYF	TGTGCCAGCGCTCTCGGGTCCTACGAGCAGTACTTC
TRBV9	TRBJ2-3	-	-	CASSVDEDFSTDTQYF	TGTGCCAGCAGCGTAGATGAGGACTTCAGCACAGATACGCAGTATTTT
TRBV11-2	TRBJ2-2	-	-	CASSLNFGELFF	TGTGCCAGCAGCTTAAACTTCGGGGAGCTGTTTTTT